Listed below are T cell receptor beta chains from one sample, sequenced in a study of technical replicates of blood from a handful of donors. Method: immunoSEQ multiplex PCR; TCRdb's copy keeps in-frame clones and lacks some. The sample records under 90,000 clones, 95% to 98% being singletons. Sequenced material: T cells isolated from PBMCs. These receptors all come from a human donor in good health. The CDR3 runs from the conserved cysteine through the conserved F or W. D genes are given only for firm matches. The size of a clone is reported for some rows only, either as once, few or many, or as a class for expanded clones.

V	J	D	size	DNA	CDR3
TRBV6-5	TRBJ1-2	TRBD1	-	TGTGCCAGCAGTACCGGGACAGGGCCTGGCTACACCTTC	CASSTGTGPGYTF
TRBV6-5	TRBJ1-2	-	-	TGTGCCAGCAGTCCCTTTTATGGCTACACCTTC	CASSPFYGYTF
TRBV5-1	TRBJ1-2	-	-	TGCGCCAGCAGCTTGGCAGGCTATGGCTACACCTTC	CASSLAGYGYTF
TRBV6-5	TRBJ2-2	-	-	TGTGCCAGCAAGGCCGACTACACCGGGGAGCTGTTTTTT	CASKADYTGELFF
TRBV5-1	TRBJ1-6	TRBD1	-	TGCGCCAGCAGCCCGGGACAGGGAGTCTCACCCCTCCACTTT	CASSPGQGVSPLHF
TRBV5-1	TRBJ1-2	TRBD1	-	TGCGCCAGCAGCATCTGGGACAGTAACTATGGCTACACCTTC	CASSIWDSNYGYTF
TRBV6-1	TRBJ2-3	-	-	TGTGCCAGCAGCCCTCCCCGCCGGAGCAGAACTACGCAGTATTTT	CASSPPRRSRTTQYF
TRBV27	TRBJ2-2	TRBD1	-	TGTGCCAGCAGTTCTATGGACAGGTTCGCGAACACCGGGGAGCTGTTTTTT	CASSSMDRFANTGELFF
TRBV27	TRBJ2-7	TRBD1	-	TGTGCCAGCAGCCTATCCGGGACAGACTTCTACGAGCAGTACTTC	CASSLSGTDFYEQYF
TRBV19	TRBJ1-5	-	-	TGTGCCAGTAGTGATCTACAGGATCAGCCCCAGCATTTT	CASSDLQDQPQHF
TRBV6-4	TRBJ2-2	TRBD2	once	TGTGCCAGCAGACCGGCGGGAGTTGGCGGGGAGCTGTTTTTT	CASRPAGVGGELFF
TRBV13	TRBJ2-1	TRBD1	-	TGTGCCAGCAGCTTGGGGACAGCGCGGAGCTCCTACAATGAGCAGTTCTTC	CASSLGTARSSYNEQFF
TRBV30	TRBJ1-3	TRBD1	-	TGTGCCTCCCGGACAGGGAGGCCTGGAAACACCATATATTTT	CASRTGRPGNTIYF
TRBV5-4	TRBJ2-1	TRBD2	-	TGTGCCAGCAGCTTATCAGCGGGAGGGAACAATGAGCAGTTCTTC	CASSLSAGGNNEQFF
TRBV7-6	TRBJ2-7	TRBD1	-	TGTGCCAGCAGCTTATCTGGACAGGGGGCCTACGAGCAGTACTTC	CASSLSGQGAYEQYF
TRBV25-1	TRBJ1-3	-	few	TGTGCCAGCAGTGCACCACAGGGTAGAAACACCATATATTTT	CASSAPQGRNTIYF